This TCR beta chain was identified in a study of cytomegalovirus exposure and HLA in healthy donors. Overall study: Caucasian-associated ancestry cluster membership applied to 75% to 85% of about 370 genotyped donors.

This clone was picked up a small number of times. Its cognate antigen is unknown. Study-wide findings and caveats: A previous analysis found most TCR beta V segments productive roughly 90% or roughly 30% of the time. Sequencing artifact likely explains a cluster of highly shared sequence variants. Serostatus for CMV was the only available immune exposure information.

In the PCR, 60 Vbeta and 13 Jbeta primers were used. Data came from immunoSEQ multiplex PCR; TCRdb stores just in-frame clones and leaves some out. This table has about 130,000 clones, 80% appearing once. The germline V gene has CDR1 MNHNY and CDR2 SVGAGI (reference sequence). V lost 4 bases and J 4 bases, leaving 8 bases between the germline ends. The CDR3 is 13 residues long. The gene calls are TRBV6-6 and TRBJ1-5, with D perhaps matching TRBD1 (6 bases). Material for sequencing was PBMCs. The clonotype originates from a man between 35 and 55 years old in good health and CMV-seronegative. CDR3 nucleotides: TGTGCCAGCAGTTTGGGGACAAATCAGCCCCAGCATTTT. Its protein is CASSLGTNQPQHF.